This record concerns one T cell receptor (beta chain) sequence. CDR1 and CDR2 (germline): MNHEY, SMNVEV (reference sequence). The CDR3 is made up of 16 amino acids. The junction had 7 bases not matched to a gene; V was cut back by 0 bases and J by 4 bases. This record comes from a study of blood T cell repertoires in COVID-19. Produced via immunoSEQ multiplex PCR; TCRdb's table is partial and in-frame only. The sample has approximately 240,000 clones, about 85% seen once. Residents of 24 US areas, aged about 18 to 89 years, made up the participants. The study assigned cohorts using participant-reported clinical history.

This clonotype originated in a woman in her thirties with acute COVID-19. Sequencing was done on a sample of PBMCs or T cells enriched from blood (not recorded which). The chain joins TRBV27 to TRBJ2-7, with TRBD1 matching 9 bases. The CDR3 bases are TGTGCCAGCAGTTTATCAGCCGGGACAGGGTTGTACGAGCAGTACTTC. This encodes CASSLSAGTGLYEQYF.